Reported below is one TCR beta chain. Its recognized antigen is unknown. Base qualities are missing; no much larger clone stands one base away. One collaborating source in Seattle enrolled patients during active infection and followed them longitudinally through the course of disease. Collaborating institutions collected whole blood in K2EDTA tubes following their own protocols. For TCRbeta analysis, collaborator samples were shipped as frozen whole blood, as isolated PBMCs, or as DNA extracted from either sample type. TCRbeta CDR3 regions were amplified from genomic DNA using the immunoSEQ Assay, a bias-controlled multiplex PCR. As for the authors' bioinformatics: Nucleated cell counts per sample were estimated from amplification of reference gene primers within the assay. To quantify the absolute abundance of each unique TCRbeta CDR3 rearrangement, sequence reads were collapsed and filtered. For each sample, productive Simpson clonality was calculated as the square root of Simpson's diversity index across productive rearrangements. Sourced from immuneACCESS, this table was stored by TCRdb with only in-frame sequences that have V and J called. A share of the clones is absent; for the studies checked, an unresolved V gene accounts for under half, and the remainder has no known explanation. V and J calls and clone size follow that table, whereas D and trimming were derived from the DNA. The sample records 250,000 to 300,000 clones, about 87% of which are singletons. Just under 6.5% of the sample is held by the ten biggest clonotypes.

These data are taken from a study of blood T cell repertoires in COVID-19 (dated by TCRdb to 2018 to 2020). About the full investigation: Samples covering the acute and convalescent phases of COVID-19 were provided by collaborators in the United States, Italy and Spain. The material from the prospective study consisted of cDNA or gDNA derived from T cells, B-cell-depleted T cells, or PBMCs. Deeply sampled blood TCRbeta repertoires from subjects exposed to, actively infected with, or recovered from COVID-19 were included in the dataset. A freely available public database, intended as a resource for researchers studying the immune response to SARS-CoV-2, is where the repertoires were released. The samples were drawn from two sources: the first 160 participants of the ongoing ImmuneRACE study, and over 1,000 subjects contributed by 6 global collaborators. The sample metadata nearly always contained a de-identified subject ID, COVID-19 status, age in years and sex. Where available, HLA class I and class II types were taken from metadata supplied by the sample provider and were not determined by assay-based typing. Results and caveats for the whole study, not just this receptor: The amount of clinical and demographic metadata varied by source and participant and was provided uncurated.

This clonotype was sampled from a woman in her forties or fifties with COVID-19, enrolled during active disease. The sequencing input was peripheral blood.

This receptor carries the CDR3 CASSSLITGTSGGEQYF. DNA sequence: TGTGCCAGCAGCTCACTAATTACCGGGACTAGCGGAGGAGAGCAGTACTTC. The rearrangement combines TRBV7-9 with TRBJ2-7; TRBD2 aligns with 11 central bases. The CDR3 holds 17 amino acids from the cysteine to the phenylalanine. The DNA shown is the 51-base CDR3, in frame from base 1. CDR1 and CDR2, per the germline V gene (reference sequence), are SEHNR and FQNEAQ. V is pruned by 4 bases and J by 7 bases, leaving 15 bases of the junction without a gene match.